Listed below are T cell receptor beta chains from one sample, sequenced in a study of blood T cell repertoires in COVID-19. TCRdb keeps only in-frame clones here, not all; method: immunoSEQ multiplex PCR. The sample includes around 30,000 clones, around 85% seen only once; the top ten take about 7.1%. Material for sequencing was peripheral blood. The source is a man between 60 and 70 years old with active COVID-19. Both conserved end residues are part of each CDR3. Fields, in order: clone size, V gene, D gene, J gene, CDR3 DNA, CDR3 protein. D genes are given only for firm matches. Clone size appears in some rows only: once, few, many, or a class for an expanded clone.

once	TRBV7-9	TRBD2	TRBJ2-1	TGTGCCAGCAGCTCCTGGATAGCGGGAGCCCCCTCCTCCTACAATGAGCAGTTCTTC	CASSSWIAGAPSSYNEQFF
-	TRBV5-1	-	TRBJ2-1	TGCGCCAGCAGCTCCGTGTGGGGCCCCAATGAGCAGTTCTTC	CASSSVWGPNEQFF
-	TRBV3-1/TRBV3-2	TRBD2	TRBJ2-1	TGTGCCAGCAGCCAGTCTAGCGGGAGTCCGGACAATGAGCAGTTCTTC	CASSQSSGSPDNEQFF
-	TRBV18	-	TRBJ2-1	TGTGCCAGCTCACAAACCCCAAACAGGGCCCCAGTAAACAATGAGCAGTTCTTC	CASSQTPNRAPVNNEQFF
few	TRBV2	TRBD2	TRBJ2-3	TGTGCCAGTAGGACTAGCGGGGTTATCACAGATACGCAGTATTTT	CASRTSGVITDTQYF
-	TRBV2	-	TRBJ2-1	TGTGCCAGCAGTGATCAGGTGACTGGAGGAGTCAATGAGCAGTTCTTC	CASSDQVTGGVNEQFF
-	TRBV24-1	TRBD1	TRBJ2-5	TGTGCCACCAGTGATGGTAAGGGGGCCCGGGAGACCCAGTACTTC	CATSDGKGARETQYF
-	TRBV5-4	-	TRBJ2-3	TGTGCCAGCAGCTTGGACTACGGGAGTGCGACAGATACGCAGTATTTT	CASSLDYGSATDTQYF
-	TRBV29-1	-	TRBJ1-2	TGCAGTGTAACTGCGTCCGGGGTTAAGGGCTACACCTTC	CSVTASGVKGYTF
-	TRBV11-3	TRBD2	TRBJ2-1	TGTGCCAGCAGCTTGCGGGAGGGCGACGGTGAGCAGTTCTTC	CASSLREGDGEQFF
-	TRBV7-9	TRBD1	TRBJ1-4	TGTGCCAGCAGCTCGGACAGGGGAGGCGAAAAACTGTTTTTT	CASSSDRGGEKLFF